The clone carrying this T cell receptor beta chain occurred once. Its antigen remains unknown. This entry belongs to a study of blood T cells in healthy people across ages. General study points: Both naive CD4+ cell counts and diversity were greater in long-lived donors than in aged donors. Per million T cells, TCR beta diversity dropped about linearly as age rose.

It was with a sample-barcoded 5' primer and a J-beta primer mix that a second PCR of roughly 6 to 12 cycles was run. Every molecule of cDNA carried a tag from a template-switch adaptor with 12 random nucleotides. Using its own MiXCR run on the 5' RACE reads, TCRdb lists one record per CDR3 protein. The table lists over a million distinct CDR3 sequences, over 35% of them singletons. The CDR3 contains 14 residues. Per the germline V gene, CDR1 is MNHNY and CDR2 is SVGAGI (reference sequence). Trimming took 10 bases from V and 2 from J; bases not matched to a gene: 6. Researchers isolated at least 7 million PBMCs per sample.

The sequence derives from a woman aged 55-75 years in good health. Sequencing used blood. The chain links TRBV6-6 to TRBJ2-2, with 8 nucleotides matching TRBD1. CDR3 coding DNA: TGTGCCATTAAGGACAGGGCAAACACCGGGGAGCTGTTTTTT. Its protein product is CAIKDRANTGELFF.